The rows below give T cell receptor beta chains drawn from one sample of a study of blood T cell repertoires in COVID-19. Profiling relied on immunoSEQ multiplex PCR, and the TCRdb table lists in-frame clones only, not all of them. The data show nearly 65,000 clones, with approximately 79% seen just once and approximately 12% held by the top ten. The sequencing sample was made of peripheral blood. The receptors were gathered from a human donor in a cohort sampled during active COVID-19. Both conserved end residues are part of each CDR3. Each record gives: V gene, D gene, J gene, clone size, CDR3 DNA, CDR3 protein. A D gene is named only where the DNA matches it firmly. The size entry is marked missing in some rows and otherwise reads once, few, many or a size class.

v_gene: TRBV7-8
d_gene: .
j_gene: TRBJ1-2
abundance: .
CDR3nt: TGTGCCAGCTCTCTAGACAGCGACTATGGCTACACCTTC
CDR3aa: CASSLDSDYGYTF

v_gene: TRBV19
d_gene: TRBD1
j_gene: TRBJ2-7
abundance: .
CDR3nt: TGTGCCAGCGGACAGGGGCCAACCTACGAGCAGTACTTC
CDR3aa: CASGQGPTYEQYF

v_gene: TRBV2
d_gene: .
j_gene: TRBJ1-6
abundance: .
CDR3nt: TGTGCCAGCAGAGACGAGCCCAGGGGTTCACCCCTCCACTTT
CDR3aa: CASRDEPRGSPLHF

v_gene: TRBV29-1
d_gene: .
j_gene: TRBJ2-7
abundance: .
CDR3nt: TGCAGTGCCTCGGGTGGACAGCCCTCCTACGAGCAGTACTTC
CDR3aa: CSASGGQPSYEQYF

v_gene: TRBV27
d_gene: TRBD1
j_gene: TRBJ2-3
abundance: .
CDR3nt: TGTGCCAGCAGTTTATCGACAGGGGGGGTAGATACGCAGTATTTT
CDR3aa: CASSLSTGGVDTQYF

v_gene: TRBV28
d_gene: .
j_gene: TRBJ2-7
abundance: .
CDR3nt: TGTGCCAGCACTCCCCGGTTAGGGGCGGTTTACGAGCAGTACTTC
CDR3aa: CASTPRLGAVYEQYF

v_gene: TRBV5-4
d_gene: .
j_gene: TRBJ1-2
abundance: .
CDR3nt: TGTGCCAGCAGAATGGGCGGGTCTTATCGCTACACCTTC
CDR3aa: CASRMGGSYRYTF

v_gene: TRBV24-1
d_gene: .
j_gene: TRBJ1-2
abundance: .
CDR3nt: TGTGCCACCTCGGACCGGGATTACTACACCTTC
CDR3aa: CATSDRDYYTF

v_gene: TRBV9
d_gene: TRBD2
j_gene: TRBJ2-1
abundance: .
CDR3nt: TGTGCCAGCAGCCCCCGACTAGCATCGGCCAATGAGCAGTTCTTC
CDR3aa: CASSPRLASANEQFF

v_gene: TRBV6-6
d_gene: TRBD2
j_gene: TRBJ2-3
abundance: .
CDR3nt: TGTGCCAGCAGTTACGGGGTAGCGGGGGTGACAGATACGCAGTATTTT
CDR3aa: CASSYGVAGVTDTQYF

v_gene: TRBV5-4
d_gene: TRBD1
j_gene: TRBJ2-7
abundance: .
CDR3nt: TGTGCCAGCAGCTTGGATGGGGGGACAGGCGCTACCTACGAGCAGTACTTC
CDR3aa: CASSLDGGTGATYEQYF

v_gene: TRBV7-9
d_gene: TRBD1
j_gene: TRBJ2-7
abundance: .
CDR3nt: TGTGCCAGCAGCCACGGACAGGGGTCCGCCTACGAGCAGTACTTC
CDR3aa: CASSHGQGSAYEQYF

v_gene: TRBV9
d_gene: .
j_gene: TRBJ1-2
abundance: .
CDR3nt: TGTGCCAGCAGCGTGGGGGGGCCCTATGGCTACACCTTC
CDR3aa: CASSVGGPYGYTF

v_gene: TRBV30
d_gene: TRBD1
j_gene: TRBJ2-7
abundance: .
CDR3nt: TGTGCCTGGAAGGACAGGGAATTGGTCTGGTCCTACGAGCAGTACTTC
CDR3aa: CAWKDRELVWSYEQYF

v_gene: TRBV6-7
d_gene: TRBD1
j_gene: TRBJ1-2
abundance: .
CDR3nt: TGTGCCAGCAGCCCTAGGGACAGGGGGCCCTTCTCCAGCTATGGCTACACCTTC
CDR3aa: CASSPRDRGPFSSYGYTF

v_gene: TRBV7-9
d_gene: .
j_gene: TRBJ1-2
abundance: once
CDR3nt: TGTGCCAGCAGCCCCCTGTTGTTAGGCTACACCTTC
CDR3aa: CASSPLLLGYTF

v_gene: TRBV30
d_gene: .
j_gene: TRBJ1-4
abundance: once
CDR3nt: TGTGCCTGGACGGAGGATGGGTATGAAAAACTGTTTTTT
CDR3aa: CAWTEDGYEKLFF

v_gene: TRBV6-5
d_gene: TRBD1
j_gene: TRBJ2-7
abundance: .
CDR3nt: TGTGCCAGCAGACGACAGGGTGACGAGCAGTACTTC
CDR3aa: CASRRQGDEQYF

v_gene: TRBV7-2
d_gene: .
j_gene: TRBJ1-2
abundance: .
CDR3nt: TGTGCCAGCAGCTCAGGAAAACCAGGGGATTATGGCTACACCTTC
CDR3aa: CASSSGKPGDYGYTF

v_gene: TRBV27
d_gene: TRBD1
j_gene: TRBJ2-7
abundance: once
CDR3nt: TGTGCCAGCAGTCCCGGGACAGACTACGAGCAGTACTTC
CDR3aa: CASSPGTDYEQYF

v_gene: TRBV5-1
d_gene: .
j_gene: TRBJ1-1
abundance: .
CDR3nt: TGCGCCAGCAGCTTCGACATGGGGCCCGACACTGAAGCTTTCTTT
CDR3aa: CASSFDMGPDTEAFF

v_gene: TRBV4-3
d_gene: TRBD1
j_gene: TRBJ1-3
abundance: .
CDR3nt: TGCGCCAGCAGCCAACACGGACAGGGGGCCACCATATATTTT
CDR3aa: CASSQHGQGATIYF

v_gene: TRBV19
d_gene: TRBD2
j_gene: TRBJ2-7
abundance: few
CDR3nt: TGTGCCAGTAGTTCCGGGGGGGGGAGCTACGAGCAGTACTTC
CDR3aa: CASSSGGGSYEQYF

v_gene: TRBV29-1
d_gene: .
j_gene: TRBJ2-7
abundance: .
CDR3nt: TGCAGCGCAACGGACAACATCGAGCAGTACTTC
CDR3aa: CSATDNIEQYF

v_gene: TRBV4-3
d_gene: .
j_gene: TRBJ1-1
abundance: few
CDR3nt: TGCGCCAGCAGCCAAGATGTTCGGGGGACTGAAGCTTTCTTT
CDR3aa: CASSQDVRGTEAFF

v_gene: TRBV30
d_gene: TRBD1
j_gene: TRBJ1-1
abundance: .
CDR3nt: TGTGCCTGGAGCGCCGGATTTGAGGGGGCAGAAGCTTTCTTT
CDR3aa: CAWSAGFEGAEAFF

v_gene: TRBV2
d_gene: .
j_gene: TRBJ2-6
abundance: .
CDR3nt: TGTGCCAGCAGTGTCGGGGCTGGGGCCAACGTCCTGACTTTC
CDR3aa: CASSVGAGANVLTF

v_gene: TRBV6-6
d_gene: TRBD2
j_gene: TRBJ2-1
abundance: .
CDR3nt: TGTGCCAGCAGTTCCACTAGCGGAACTCGCAATGAGCAGTTCTTC
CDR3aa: CASSSTSGTRNEQFF

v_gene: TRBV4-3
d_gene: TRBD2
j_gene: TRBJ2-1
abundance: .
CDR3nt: TGCGCCAGCAGCCAAGATGCGCTAGCGGGAGGGGGGAGTGAGCAGTTCTTC
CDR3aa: CASSQDALAGGGSEQFF

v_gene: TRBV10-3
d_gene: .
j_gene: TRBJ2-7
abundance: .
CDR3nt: TGTGCCATCAGTGAGTCGCTAGGAACGGGCGAGCAGTACTTC
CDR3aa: CAISESLGTGEQYF

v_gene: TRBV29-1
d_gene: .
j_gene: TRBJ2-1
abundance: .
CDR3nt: TGCAGCGTTGAGGTAGCGGTAACTCTCTCCTACAATGAGCAGTTCTTC
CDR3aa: CSVEVAVTLSYNEQFF

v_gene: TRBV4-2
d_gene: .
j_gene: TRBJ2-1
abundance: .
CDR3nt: TGTGCCAGCAGCCAAACCCTGACTAGGTCCTACAATGAGCAGTTCTTC
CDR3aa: CASSQTLTRSYNEQFF

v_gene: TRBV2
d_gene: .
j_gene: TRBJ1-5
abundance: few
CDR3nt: TGTGCCAGCAGTGACAACAATCAGCCCCAGCATTTT
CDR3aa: CASSDNNQPQHF

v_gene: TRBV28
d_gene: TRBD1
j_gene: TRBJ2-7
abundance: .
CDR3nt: TGTGCCAGCAGCAGCGACAGGGCACTTTCCTACGAGCAGTACTTC
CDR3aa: CASSSDRALSYEQYF

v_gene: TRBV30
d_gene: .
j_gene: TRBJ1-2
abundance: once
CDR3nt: TGTGCCTGGAGTGTAAAGGGGTTTAGAGACTATGGCTACACCTTC
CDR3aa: CAWSVKGFRDYGYTF

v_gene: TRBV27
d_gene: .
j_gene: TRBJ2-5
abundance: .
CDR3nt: TGTGCCACCGCCGCGGTAATAAAAGAGACCCAGTACTTC
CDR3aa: CATAAVIKETQYF

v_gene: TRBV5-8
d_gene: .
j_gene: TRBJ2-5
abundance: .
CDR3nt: TGTGCCAGCAGCGTAGACTTTTCTGGGTACCAAGAGACCCAGTACTTC
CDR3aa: CASSVDFSGYQETQYF

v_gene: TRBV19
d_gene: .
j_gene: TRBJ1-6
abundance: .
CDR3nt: TGTGCCAGTAGTATAGGCGCGGGAACCCTTCACTTT
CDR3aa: CASSIGAGTLHF

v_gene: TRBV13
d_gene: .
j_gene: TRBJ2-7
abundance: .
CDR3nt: TGTGCCAGCAGCTTAGGGGGCAGATCCTACGAGCAGTACTTC
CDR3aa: CASSLGGRSYEQYF

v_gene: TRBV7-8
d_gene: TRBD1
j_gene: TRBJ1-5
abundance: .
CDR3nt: TGTGCCAGCAGCTTTGGACAGGGCAATCAGCCCCAGCATTTT
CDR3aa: CASSFGQGNQPQHF

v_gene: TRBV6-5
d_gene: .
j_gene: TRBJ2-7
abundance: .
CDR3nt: TGTGCCAGCACCAGCCACCGGGACACCTACGAGCAGTACTTC
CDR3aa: CASTSHRDTYEQYF

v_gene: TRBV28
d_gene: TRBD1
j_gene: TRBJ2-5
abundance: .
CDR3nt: TGTGCCAGCAGTCGCCCAGGGACAGGGCAAGAGACCCAGTACTTC
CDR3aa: CASSRPGTGQETQYF

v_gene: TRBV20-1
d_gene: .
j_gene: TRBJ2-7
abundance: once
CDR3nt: TGCAGTGCTAGTAAGCCCCCTCTCGAGCAGTACTTC
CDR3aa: CSASKPPLEQYF

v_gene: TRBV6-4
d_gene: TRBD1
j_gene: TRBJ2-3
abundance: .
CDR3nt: TGTGCCAGCAGTGAGGAGACAGGGGGCGCAGATACGCAGTATTTT
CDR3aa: CASSEETGGADTQYF

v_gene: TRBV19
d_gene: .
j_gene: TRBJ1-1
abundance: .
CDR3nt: TGTGCCACTCGGTACAGGGCCGAAGACACTGAAGCTTTCTTT
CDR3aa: CATRYRAEDTEAFF

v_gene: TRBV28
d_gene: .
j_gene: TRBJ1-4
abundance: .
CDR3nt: TGTGCCAGCAGTATCTTATCAGGGGCGCTTGGTGAAAAACTGTTTTTT
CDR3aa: CASSILSGALGEKLFF

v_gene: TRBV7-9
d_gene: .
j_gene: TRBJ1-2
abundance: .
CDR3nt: TGTGCCAGCAGCCCTAAGCCGCCCTTC
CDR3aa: CASSPKPPF

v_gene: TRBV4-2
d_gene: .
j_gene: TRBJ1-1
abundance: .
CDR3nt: TGTGCCAGCAGCGAGATGACAGGAGCAAACACTGAAGCTTTCTTT
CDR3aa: CASSEMTGANTEAFF

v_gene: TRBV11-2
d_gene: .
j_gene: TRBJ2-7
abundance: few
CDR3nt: TGTGCCAGCAGCCTCAAACCGAGGGAGAGCTCCTACGAGCAGTACTTC
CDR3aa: CASSLKPRESSYEQYF

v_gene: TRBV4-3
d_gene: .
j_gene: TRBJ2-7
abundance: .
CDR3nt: TGCGCCAGCAGCCAAGATATTAGCTACGAGCAGTACTTC
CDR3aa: CASSQDISYEQYF

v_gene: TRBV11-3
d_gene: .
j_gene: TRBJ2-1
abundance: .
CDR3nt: TGTGCCAGCAGCTTTCAGGGGGGTTACAATGAGCAGTTCTTC
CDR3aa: CASSFQGGYNEQFF

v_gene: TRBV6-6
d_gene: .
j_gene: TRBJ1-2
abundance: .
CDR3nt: TGTGCCAGCAGCCCCCTTTTGTTAGGACTCAATGGCTACACCTTC
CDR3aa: CASSPLLLGLNGYTF

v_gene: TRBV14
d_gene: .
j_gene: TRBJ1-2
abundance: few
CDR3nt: TGTGCCAGCAGCCAAGACTCGGTCCCTAACTATGGCTACACCTTC
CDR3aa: CASSQDSVPNYGYTF

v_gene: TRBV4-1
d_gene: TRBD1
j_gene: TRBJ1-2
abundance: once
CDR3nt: TGCGCCAGCAGCCAAGAACAGGGGGGTGGCTACACCTTC
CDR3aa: CASSQEQGGGYTF

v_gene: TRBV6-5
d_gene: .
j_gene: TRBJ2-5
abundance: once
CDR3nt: TGTGCCAGCAGTTACTCGAAAAAGGGGCGAGAGACCCAGTACTTC
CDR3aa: CASSYSKKGRETQYF

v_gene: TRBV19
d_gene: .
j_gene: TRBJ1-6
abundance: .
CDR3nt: TGTGCCAGTAGTGTCCCTACCCCCTCCAGACAGCCGAATTCACCCCTCCACTTT
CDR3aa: CASSVPTPSRQPNSPLHF

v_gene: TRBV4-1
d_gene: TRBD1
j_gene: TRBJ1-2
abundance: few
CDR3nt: TGCGCCAGCAGCCCTGTGAGGGACAGGAGCTATGGCTACACCTTC
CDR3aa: CASSPVRDRSYGYTF

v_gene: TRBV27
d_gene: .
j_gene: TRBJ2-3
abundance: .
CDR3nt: TGTGCCAGCAGTTTAATTGCGGGCACAGATACGCAGTATTTT
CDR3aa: CASSLIAGTDTQYF

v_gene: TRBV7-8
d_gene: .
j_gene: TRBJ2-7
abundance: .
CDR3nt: TGTGCCAGCAGCCCACAGTACGAGCAGTACTTC
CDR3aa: CASSPQYEQYF